This entry lists 15 T cell receptor beta chains sequenced from one sample in a study of OX40 agonist ivuxolimab in advanced cancers. Here immunoSEQ multiplex PCR was the method, and the copy in TCRdb shows in-frame clones only, minus some. The sample contains approximately 91,000 clones, 87% of which appear only once. The source was CD4+ or CD8+ T cells sorted from blood, collected in a trial of the OX40 agonist ivuxolimab. The origin of the receptors is an adult with an advanced solid tumor such as melanoma, head and neck, liver or kidney cancer.

The chain uses TRBV7-2 and TRBJ1-2; unclear D gene. The germline V and J ends were trimmed by 4 bases and 3 bases, with 15 bases remaining between them. The germline V gene has CDR1 SGHTA and CDR2 FQGNSA. This CDR3 region has 15 residues. The CDR3 DNA follows: TGTGCCAGCAGCTCCGATGGGAAATCTTACTATGGCTACACCTTC. This translates into CASSSDGKSYYGYTF.

The genes are TRBV5-1 and TRBJ1-2; tentatively, D is TRBD1 (6 bases). Trimming took off 0 bases at V and 4 bases at J, with 13 bases between the two ends. The CDR3 runs to 15 residues. In germline, CDR1 is SGHRS, CDR2 YFSETQ. This CDR3 reads CASSLEGGPTYGYTF. As DNA, the CDR3 is TGCGCCAGCAGCTTGGAAGGGGGGCCCACCTATGGCTACACCTTC. Combining the CDR3 with reference TRBV5-1 and TRBJ1-2 gives the whole variable domain KAGVTQTPRYLIKTRGQQVTLSCSPISGHRSVSWYQQTPGQGLQFLFEYFSETQRNKGNFPGRFSGRQFSNSRSEMNVSTLELGDSALYLCASSLEGGPTYGYTFGSGTRLTVV.

This clone came up a few times. V usage is TRBV4-2 and J usage is TRBJ2-5; D ambiguous. V lost 2 bases to trimming and J lost 4 bases, with 8 bases between them. CDR3 length: 13 residues. From germline, CDR1 is LGHNA and CDR2 YNFKEQ. The CDR3 coding sequence is TGTGCCAGCAGCCAAAAGGGTATAGAGACCCAGTACTTC. The encoded protein is CASSQKGIETQYF.

This clone has a single count. The gene calls are TRBV7-3 and TRBJ1-2; D is possibly TRBD1 (5 bases). CDR1 is SGHTA, CDR2 FQGTGA, per germline. The CDR3 consists of 14 residues. V gave up 2 bases and J gave up 6 bases, with 13 bases separating them. For the CDR3, the DNA is TGTGCCAGCAGCTTAGGTACAGGTTCTCATGGCTACACCTTC. It encodes CASSLGTGSHGYTF.

The chain carries TRBV10-3 and TRBJ1-2; 7 nucleotides match TRBD1. The V segment lost 0 bases and the J segment 8 bases; nucleotides outside the gene matches: 9. The germline gives CDR1 ENHRY, CDR2 SYGVKD. The CDR3 is made up of 15 amino acids. In DNA, the CDR3 is TGTGCCATCAGTGAGTCGGGGACAGCCAAGAGGGGCTACACCTTC. The encoded protein is CAISESGTAKRGYTF.

The chain combines TRBV4-3 with TRBJ1-4; D gene ambiguous. The V gene's germline CDR1 is LGHNA and CDR2 YSLEER. The CDR3 sequence is 15 residues long. The V end was cut by 0 bases, the J end by 5 bases, with 10 bases between. The CDR3 nucleotides read TGCGCCAGCAGCCAAGATGGGCAGCGCAATGAAAAACTGTTTTTT. Translation: CASSQDGQRNEKLFF.

The gene calls are TRBV10-3 and TRBJ2-5; perhaps TRBD1 as D (5 bases). Trimming removed 3 bases from V and 7 bases from J, with 21 bases in between. Per germline, CDR1 ENHRY and CDR2 SYGVKD. This CDR3 has 16 amino acids. This CDR3 is CAISDPLVGLRGTQYF. The CDR3 coding sequence is TGTGCCATCAGTGACCCGTTAGTGGGGCTACGAGGGACCCAGTACTTC.

This chain joins TRBV7-3 and TRBJ2-5; D perhaps matches TRBD2 (7 bases). The V and J ends lost 5 bases and 5 bases respectively, with 15 bases between them. CDR1 and CDR2 from the germline V gene are SGHTA and FQGTGA. This CDR3 has 14 residues. The CDR3 is CASSPYWGGETQYF. CDR3 bases: TGTGCCAGCAGCCCCTATTGGGGGGGCGAGACCCAGTACTTC.

The CDR3 DNA follows: TGTGCCAGCAGCGTAGAAGGGGCTGGCGACACCATATATTTT. This gives the protein CASSVEGAGDTIYF. The chain combines TRBV9 with TRBJ1-3; D possibly corresponds to TRBD1 (5 bases). CDR1 is SGDLS, CDR2 YYNGEE, per germline. V gave up 0 bases and J gave up 8 bases, with 12 bases separating them. The CDR3 runs 14 residues.

The chain carries TRBV5-1 and TRBJ2-5; D possibly corresponds to TRBD2 (5 bases). This CDR3 contains 14 residues. Per the germline V gene, CDR1 is SGHRS and CDR2 is YFSETQ. V was clipped by 3 bases and J by 5 bases, with 14 bases between them. In DNA, the CDR3 is TGCGCCAGCAGCTCCACTAGTGGGGAGGAGACCCAGTACTTC. Translation gives CASSSTSGEETQYF.

The V gene is TRBV6-5, the J gene TRBJ1-2, with D possibly being TRBD1 (6 bases). CDR1 is MNHEY, CDR2 SVGAGI, per germline. This CDR3 has 16 residues. V was shortened by 0 bases and J by 4 bases, with 15 bases between the two germline ends. The chain's CDR3 is CASSYSRIQGPYGYTF. The CDR3 DNA is TGTGCCAGCAGTTACTCTCGAATACAGGGCCCCTATGGCTACACCTTC.

The V and J genes are TRBV2 and TRBJ1-2; D not resolved. Germline lookup yields CDR1 SNHLY and CDR2 FYNNEI. The V end was cut by 6 bases, the J end by 8 bases, with 19 bases between. The CDR3 covers 14 residues. The CDR3 spells CASRLDGSAGGYTF. The CDR3 nucleotides read TGTGCCAGCAGATTGGACGGCTCTGCTGGCGGCTACACCTTC.

The V call is TRBV6-6, the J call TRBJ1-4; D not certain. This CDR3 comprises 15 residues. Germline V gene data show CDR1 as MNHNY and CDR2 as SVGAGI (reference sequence). V was pared by 6 bases and J by 5 bases, with 16 bases between. In DNA form, the CDR3 reads TGTGCCAGCAGCCCCCTGGGGAAGACCAATGAAAAACTGTTTTTT. It yields the protein CASSPLGKTNEKLFF.

The DNA for the CDR3 is TGCGCCAGCAGGGTGACAGGGTCAATGGATACGCAGTATTTT. Amino acid sequence: CASRVTGSMDTQYF. The chain employs TRBV5-1 and TRBJ2-3; TRBD1 agrees at 7 bases. CDR3 length: 14 residues. The germline V gene encodes CDR1 SGHRS and CDR2 YFSETQ. The trim removed 5 bases at V and 6 bases at J, leaving 9 bases unmatched.

The gene calls are TRBV7-9 and TRBJ2-3; perhaps TRBD2 as D (6 bases). The CDR3 consists of 15 residues. V was clipped by 10 bases and J by 3 bases, with 20 bases between them. Germline V gene sequence: CDR1 SEHNR, CDR2 FQNEAQ (reference sequence). CDR3 loop: CATSRRGKGTDTQYF. The DNA of the CDR3 is TGTGCCACCTCCCGCCGGGGGAAGGGAACAGATACGCAGTATTTT.